This T cell receptor beta chain stems from a study of blood T cell repertoires in COVID-19. Clones were sequenced by immunoSEQ multiplex PCR, and TCRdb holds only the in-frame ones, with some missing. The sample contains roughly 80,000 clones, roughly 78% of which appear only once. This clone was counted many times. This CDR3 region has 13 residues. The germline V gene has CDR1 LGHNA and CDR2 YNFKEQ. The V end lost 2 bases, the J end lost 5 bases, and 7 bases lay between the germline ends. This TCR derives from a human donor in a cohort sampled during active COVID-19. This chain joins TRBV4-2 and TRBJ1-5; no firm D call. Input material: peripheral blood. CDR3: CASSQNRDQPQHF. CDR3 DNA: TGTGCCAGCAGCCAAAATCGGGATCAGCCCCAGCATTTT.